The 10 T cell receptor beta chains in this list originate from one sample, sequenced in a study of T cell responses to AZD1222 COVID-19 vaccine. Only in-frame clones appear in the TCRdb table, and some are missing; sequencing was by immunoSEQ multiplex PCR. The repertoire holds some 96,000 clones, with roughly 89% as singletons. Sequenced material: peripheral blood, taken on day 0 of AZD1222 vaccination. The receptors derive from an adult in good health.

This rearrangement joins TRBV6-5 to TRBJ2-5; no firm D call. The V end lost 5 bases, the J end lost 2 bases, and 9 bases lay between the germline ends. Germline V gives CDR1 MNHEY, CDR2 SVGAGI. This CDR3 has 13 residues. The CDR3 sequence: CASSPRTQETQYF. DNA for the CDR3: TGTGCCAGCAGTCCTCGTACTCAAGAGACCCAGTACTTC.

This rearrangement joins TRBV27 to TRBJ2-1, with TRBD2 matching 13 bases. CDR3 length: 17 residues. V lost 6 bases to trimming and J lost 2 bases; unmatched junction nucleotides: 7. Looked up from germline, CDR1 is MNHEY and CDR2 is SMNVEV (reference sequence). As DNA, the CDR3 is TGTGCCAGCAGGCCACTAGCGGGGGGGCCCCCCTACAATGAGCAGTTCTTC. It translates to CASRPLAGGPPYNEQFF.

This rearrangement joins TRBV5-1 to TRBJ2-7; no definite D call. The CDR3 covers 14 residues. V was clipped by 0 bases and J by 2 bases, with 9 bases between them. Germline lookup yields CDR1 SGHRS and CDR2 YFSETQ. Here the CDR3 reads CASSLAVLAYEQYF. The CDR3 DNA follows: TGCGCCAGCAGCTTGGCGGTCCTGGCCTACGAGCAGTACTTC.

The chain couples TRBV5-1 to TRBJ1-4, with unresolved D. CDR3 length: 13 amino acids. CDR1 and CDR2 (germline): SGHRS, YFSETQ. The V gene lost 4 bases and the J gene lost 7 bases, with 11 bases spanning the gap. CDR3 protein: CASSPKVGEKLFF. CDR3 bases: TGCGCCAGCAGCCCGAAGGTCGGTGAAAAACTGTTTTTT.

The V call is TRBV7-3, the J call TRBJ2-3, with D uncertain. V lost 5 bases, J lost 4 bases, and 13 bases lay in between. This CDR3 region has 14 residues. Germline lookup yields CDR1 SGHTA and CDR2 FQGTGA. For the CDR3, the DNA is TGTGCCAGCAGCCCCAACGGGCTCGCAGATACGCAGTATTTT. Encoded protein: CASSPNGLADTQYF.

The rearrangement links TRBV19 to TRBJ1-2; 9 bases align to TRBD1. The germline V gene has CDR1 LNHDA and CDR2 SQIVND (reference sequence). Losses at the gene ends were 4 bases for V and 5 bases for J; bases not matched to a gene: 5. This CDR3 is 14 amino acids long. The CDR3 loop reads CASSTETGGYGYTF. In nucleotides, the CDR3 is TGTGCCAGTAGTACCGAGACAGGGGGATATGGCTACACCTTC.

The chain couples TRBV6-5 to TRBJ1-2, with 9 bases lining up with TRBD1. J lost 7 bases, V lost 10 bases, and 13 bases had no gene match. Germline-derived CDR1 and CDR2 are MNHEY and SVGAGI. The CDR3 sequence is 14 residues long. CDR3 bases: TGTGCCACCGGCGAGGGGACAGGGTACTCTGGCTACACCTTC. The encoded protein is CATGEGTGYSGYTF.

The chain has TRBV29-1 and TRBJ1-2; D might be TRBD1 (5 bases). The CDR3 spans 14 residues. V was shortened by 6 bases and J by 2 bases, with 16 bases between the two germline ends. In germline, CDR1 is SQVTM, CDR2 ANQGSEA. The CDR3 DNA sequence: TGCAGCGTCGTACCCGAAAAGGGGAACTATGGCTACACCTTC. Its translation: CSVVPEKGNYGYTF.

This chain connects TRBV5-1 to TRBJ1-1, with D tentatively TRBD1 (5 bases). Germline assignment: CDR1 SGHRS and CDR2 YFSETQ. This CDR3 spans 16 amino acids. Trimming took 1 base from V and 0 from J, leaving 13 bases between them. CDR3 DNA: TGCGCCAGCAGCTTGTCCGGGACCATCATGAACACTGAAGCTTTCTTT. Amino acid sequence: CASSLSGTIMNTEAFF.

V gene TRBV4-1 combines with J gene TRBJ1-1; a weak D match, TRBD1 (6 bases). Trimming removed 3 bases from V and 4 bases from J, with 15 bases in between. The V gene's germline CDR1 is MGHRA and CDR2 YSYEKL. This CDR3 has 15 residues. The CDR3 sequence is CASSQGTQRPTEAFF. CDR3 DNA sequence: TGCGCCAGCAGCCAGGGGACACAGAGGCCCACTGAAGCTTTCTTT.